Given below is one T cell receptor beta chain in context. The antigen is unknown. Other DNA variants within this sample encode the same CDR3. The sample is drawn from a study of cytomegalovirus exposure and HLA in healthy donors. Study-level findings and limits: The study flagged some 170 TCR beta chains as cytomegalovirus-associated.

PCR was performed using 60 Vbeta and 13 Jbeta primers. Profiled with immunoSEQ multiplex PCR; TCRdb holds only in-frame clones, not every one. In the table there are about 80,000 clones, around 60% of which are singletons. Trimming left V 0 bases short and J 8 bases short, with 14 bases between. This CDR3 contains 15 residues. From germline, CDR1 is SGHDT and CDR2 YYEEEE. This TCR derives from a male donor in good health and CMV-seropositive. Specimen: PBMCs. The V and J genes are TRBV5-6 and TRBJ2-2; perhaps TRBD1 as D (5 bases). CDR3 nucleotide sequence: TGTGCCAGCAGCTTGGTCCAGGGCATGGGTGGGGAGCTGTTTTTT. Its protein is CASSLVQGMGGELFF.